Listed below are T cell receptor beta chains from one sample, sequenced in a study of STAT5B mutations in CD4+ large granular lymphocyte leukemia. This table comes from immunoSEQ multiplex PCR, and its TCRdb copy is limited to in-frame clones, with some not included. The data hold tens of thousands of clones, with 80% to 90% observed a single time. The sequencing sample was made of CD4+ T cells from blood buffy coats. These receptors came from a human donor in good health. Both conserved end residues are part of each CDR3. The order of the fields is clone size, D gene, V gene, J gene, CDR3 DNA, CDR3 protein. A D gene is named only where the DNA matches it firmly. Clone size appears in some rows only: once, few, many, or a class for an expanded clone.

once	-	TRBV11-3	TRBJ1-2	TGTGCCAGCAGCTTAGCAACAGGGTCGAGTGGCTACACCTTC	CASSLATGSSGYTF
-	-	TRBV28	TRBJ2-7	TGTGCCAGCAGTTTATTGGGACAAAGAAATGAGCAGTACTTC	CASSLLGQRNEQYF
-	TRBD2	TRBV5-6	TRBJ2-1	TGTGCCAGCAGCCCTCTCCCGGGACTAGCGGGAGGGCCCAATGAGCAGTTCTTC	CASSPLPGLAGGPNEQFF
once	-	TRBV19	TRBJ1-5	TGTGCCAGTAGTATAGACCCCGTGGGGAGTAATCAGCCCCAGCATTTT	CASSIDPVGSNQPQHF
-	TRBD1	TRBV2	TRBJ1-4	TGTGCCAGCAGTGAATACCAGGACAGGGTGGATGAAAAACTGTTTTTT	CASSEYQDRVDEKLFF
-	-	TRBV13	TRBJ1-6	TGTGCCAGCAGCTTAGGGGATTCACCCCTCCACTTT	CASSLGDSPLHF
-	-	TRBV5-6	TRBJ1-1	TGTGCCAGCAGCGCCCTTGGCACTGAAGCTTTCTTT	CASSALGTEAFF
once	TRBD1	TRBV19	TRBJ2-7	TGTGCCAGTAGTATAGAAGGGACAGGGGGAAGCGAGCAGTACTTC	CASSIEGTGGSEQYF
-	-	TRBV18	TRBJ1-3	TGTGCCAGCTCAGAGGATTCGGCTGGAAACACCATATATTTT	CASSEDSAGNTIYF
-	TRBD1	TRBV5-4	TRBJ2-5	TGTGCCAGCAGCCCGGGGGGACAGGGGCTTAAACAAGAGACCCAGTACTTC	CASSPGGQGLKQETQYF
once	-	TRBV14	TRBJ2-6	TGTGCCAGCAGCGAATACAGGGTCTTTTCTGGGGCCAACGTCCTGACTTTC	CASSEYRVFSGANVLTF
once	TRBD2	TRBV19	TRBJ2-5	TGTGCCAGTAGGGGCTCGGGTGGCGGGAGCAGGGAGACCCAGTACTTC	CASRGSGGGSRETQYF
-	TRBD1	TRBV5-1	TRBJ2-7	TGCGCCAGCAGCTCGACAGGGGGCAACTACGAGCAGTACTTC	CASSSTGGNYEQYF
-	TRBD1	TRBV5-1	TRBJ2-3	TGCGCCAGCAGCTTTCCCCAGGGGGAAGATACGCAGTATTTT	CASSFPQGEDTQYF
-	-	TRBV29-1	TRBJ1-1	TGCAGCGTCGTGGGCCTACAGAACACCGAAGCTTTCTTT	CSVVGLQNTEAFF
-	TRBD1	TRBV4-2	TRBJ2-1	TGTGCCAGCAGCCGGCACCTGGACAGGGCCCTTTCAAATGAGCAGTTCTTC	CASSRHLDRALSNEQFF
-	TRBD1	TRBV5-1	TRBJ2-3	TGCGCCAGCAGCTCGACAGGGGTCAGCACAGATACGCAGTATTTT	CASSSTGVSTDTQYF
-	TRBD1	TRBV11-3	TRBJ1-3	TGTGCCAGCAGCTGGGACAGGGGGTCCTCTGGAAACACCATATATTTT	CASSWDRGSSGNTIYF
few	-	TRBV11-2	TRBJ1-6	TGTGCCAGCAGCCCCCTCATTGGGGGACGTTCACCCCTCCACTTT	CASSPLIGGRSPLHF